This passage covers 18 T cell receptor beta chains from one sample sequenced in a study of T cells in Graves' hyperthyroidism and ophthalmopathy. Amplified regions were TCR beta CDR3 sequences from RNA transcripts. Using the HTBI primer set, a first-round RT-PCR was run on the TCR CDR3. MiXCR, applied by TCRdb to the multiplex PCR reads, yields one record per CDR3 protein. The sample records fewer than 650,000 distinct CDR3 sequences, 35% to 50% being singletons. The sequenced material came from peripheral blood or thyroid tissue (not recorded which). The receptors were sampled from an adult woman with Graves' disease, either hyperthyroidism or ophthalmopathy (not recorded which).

The CDR3 DNA reads as TGTGCCAGCAGAACGACCTCTAGCGCGAGTGAGACCCAGTACTTC. Translated, it gives CASRTTSSASETQYF. The rearrangement joins TRBV28 to TRBJ2-5; maybe TRBD2 (6 bases). V was trimmed by 6 bases and J by 5 bases, leaving 19 bases between them. The germline V gene encodes CDR1 MDHEN and CDR2 SYDVKM. The CDR3 is made up of 15 amino acids.

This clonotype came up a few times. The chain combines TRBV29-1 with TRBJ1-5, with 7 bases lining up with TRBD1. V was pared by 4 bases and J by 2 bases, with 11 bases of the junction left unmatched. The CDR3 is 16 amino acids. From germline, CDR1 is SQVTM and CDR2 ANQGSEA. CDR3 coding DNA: TGCAGCGTTGGTGGGGCAGGGGGTTCAGGCAATCAGCCCCAGCATTTT. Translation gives CSVGGAGGSGNQPQHF.

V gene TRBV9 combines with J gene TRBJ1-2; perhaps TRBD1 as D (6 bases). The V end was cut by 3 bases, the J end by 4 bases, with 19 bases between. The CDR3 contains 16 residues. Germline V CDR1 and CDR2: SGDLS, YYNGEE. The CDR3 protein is CASSATQGNRGYGYTF. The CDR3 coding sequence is TGTGCCAGCAGCGCAACACAGGGAAATAGGGGCTATGGCTACACCTTC.

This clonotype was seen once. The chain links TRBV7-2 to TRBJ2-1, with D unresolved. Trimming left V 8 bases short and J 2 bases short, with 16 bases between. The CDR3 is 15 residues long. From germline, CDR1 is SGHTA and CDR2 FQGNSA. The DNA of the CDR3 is TGTGCCAGCGACAAAGGGTTGCCCGCCTACAATGAGCAGTTCTTC. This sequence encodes CASDKGLPAYNEQFF.

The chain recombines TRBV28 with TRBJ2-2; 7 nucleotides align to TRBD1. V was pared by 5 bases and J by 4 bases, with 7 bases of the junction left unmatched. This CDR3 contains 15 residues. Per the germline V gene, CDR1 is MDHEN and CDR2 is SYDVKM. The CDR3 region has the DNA TGTGCCAGCAGTGACCGGGACAGACTCACCGGGGAGCTGTTTTTT. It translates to CASSDRDRLTGELFF.

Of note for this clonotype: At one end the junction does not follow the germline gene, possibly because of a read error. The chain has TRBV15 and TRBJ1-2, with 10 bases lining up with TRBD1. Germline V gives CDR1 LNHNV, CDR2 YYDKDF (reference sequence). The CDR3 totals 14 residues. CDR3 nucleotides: TGTGCCGCCAGCACCGGGACAGGGGTCTATGGCTACACCTTC. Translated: CAASTGTGVYGYTF.

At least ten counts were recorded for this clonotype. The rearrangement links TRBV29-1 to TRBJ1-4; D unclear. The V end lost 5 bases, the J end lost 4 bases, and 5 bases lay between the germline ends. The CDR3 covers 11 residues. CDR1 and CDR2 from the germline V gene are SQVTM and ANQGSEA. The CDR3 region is CSVLLNEKLFF. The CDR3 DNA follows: TGCAGCGTTCTTCTTAATGAAAAACTGTTTTTT.

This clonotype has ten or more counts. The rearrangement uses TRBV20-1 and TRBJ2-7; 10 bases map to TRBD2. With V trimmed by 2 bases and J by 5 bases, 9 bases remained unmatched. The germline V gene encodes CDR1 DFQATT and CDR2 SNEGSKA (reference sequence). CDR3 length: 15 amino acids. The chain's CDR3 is CSARSGAGGRNEQYF. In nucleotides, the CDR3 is TGCAGTGCTAGATCCGGAGCGGGAGGGAGAAACGAGCAGTACTTC.

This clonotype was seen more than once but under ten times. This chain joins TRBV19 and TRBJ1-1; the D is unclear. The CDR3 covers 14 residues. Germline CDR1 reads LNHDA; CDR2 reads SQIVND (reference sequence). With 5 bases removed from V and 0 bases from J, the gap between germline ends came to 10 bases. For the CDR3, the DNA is TGTGCCAGTAGTCCTGAGGTCATGAACACTGAAGCTTTCTTT. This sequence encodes CASSPEVMNTEAFF.

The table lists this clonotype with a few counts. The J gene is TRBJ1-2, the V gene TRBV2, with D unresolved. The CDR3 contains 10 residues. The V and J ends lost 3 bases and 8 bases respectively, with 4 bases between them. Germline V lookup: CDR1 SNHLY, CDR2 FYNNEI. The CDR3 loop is CASSDLGYTF. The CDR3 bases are TGTGCCAGCAGTGATTTGGGCTACACCTTC.

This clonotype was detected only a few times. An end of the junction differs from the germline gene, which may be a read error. Here the CDR3 DNA reads TGTGCCAGCACCCTCCATGGTGGCTACACCTTC. Translated, it gives CASTLHGGYTF. V gene TRBV5-1 combines with J gene TRBJ1-2; D uncertain. CDR3 size: 11 residues. CDR1 is SGHRS and CDR2 is YFSETQ in the germline V gene.

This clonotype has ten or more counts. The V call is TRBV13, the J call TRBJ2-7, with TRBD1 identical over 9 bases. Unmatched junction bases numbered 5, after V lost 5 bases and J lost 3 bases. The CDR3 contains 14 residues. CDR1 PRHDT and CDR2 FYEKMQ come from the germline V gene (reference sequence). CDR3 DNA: TGTGCCAGCAGCATCAGGACAGGGGTCTACGAGCAGTACTTC. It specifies CASSIRTGVYEQYF.

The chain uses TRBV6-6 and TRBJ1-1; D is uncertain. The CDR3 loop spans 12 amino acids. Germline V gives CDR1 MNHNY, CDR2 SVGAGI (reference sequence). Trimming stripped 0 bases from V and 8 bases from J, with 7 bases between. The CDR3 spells CASSYSSSEAFF. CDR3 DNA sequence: TGTGCCAGCAGTTACTCGTCAAGCGAAGCTTTCTTT.

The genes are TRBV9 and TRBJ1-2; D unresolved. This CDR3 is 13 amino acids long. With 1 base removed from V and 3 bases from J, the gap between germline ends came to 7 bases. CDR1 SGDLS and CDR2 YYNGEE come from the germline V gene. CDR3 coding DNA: TGTGCCAGCAGCGTATCATCGGACTATGGCTACACCTTC. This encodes CASSVSSDYGYTF.

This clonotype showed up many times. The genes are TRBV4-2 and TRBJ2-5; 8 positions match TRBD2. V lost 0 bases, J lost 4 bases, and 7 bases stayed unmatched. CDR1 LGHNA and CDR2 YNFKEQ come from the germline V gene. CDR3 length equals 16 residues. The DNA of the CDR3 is TGTGCCAGCAGCCAAGATTCACTAGCGGTGGGAGAGACCCAGTACTTC. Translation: CASSQDSLAVGETQYF.

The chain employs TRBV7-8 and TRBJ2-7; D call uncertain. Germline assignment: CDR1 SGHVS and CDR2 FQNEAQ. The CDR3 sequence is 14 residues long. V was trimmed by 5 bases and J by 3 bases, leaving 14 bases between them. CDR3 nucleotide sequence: TGTGCCAGCAGCCCTCCCCTGCGTCGCTACGAGCAGTACTTC. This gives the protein CASSPPLRRYEQYF.

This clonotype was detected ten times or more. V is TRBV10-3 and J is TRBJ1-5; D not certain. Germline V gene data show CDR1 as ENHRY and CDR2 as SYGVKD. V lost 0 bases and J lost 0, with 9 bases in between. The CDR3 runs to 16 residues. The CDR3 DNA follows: TGTGCCATCAGTGAGTCAGGGCAGATTAGCAATCAGCCCCAGCATTTT. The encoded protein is CAISESGQISNQPQHF.

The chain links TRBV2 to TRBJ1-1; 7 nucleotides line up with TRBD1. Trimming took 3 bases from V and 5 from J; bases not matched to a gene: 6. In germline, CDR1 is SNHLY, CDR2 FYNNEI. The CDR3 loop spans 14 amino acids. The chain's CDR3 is CASSESGGETEAFF. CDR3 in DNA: TGTGCCAGCAGTGAGTCAGGGGGGGAGACTGAAGCTTTCTTT.